Below, 9 T cell receptor beta chains from the same sample are listed, as sequenced in a study of T-cell reconstitution after alpha-beta-depleted transplantation in children. Preparing the TCRbeta library involved the use of unique molecular identifiers. TCRdb reanalysed the PCR reads using MiXCR and keeps one entry per CDR3 protein. The repertoire holds about 1,000,000 distinct CDR3 sequences, about 31% seen once, with about 28% in the top ten. Specimen: PBMCs, mostly from graft donor cells, collected 360 days after TCRalphabeta/CD19-depleted stem cell transplant. The receptor source for this set is a boy younger than two who had a stem cell transplant for SCID, so the T cells may come from the graft donor.

This clonotype came up a few times. This chain links TRBV29-1 with TRBJ2-5; possible D gene TRBD1, 6 bases. The CDR3 length is 13 residues. V lost 7 bases to trimming and J lost 4 bases, with 16 bases between them. Germline loops: CDR1 SQVTM, CDR2 ANQGSEA. CDR3 in DNA: TGCAGCGAGACCGACAGGAGAGGAGAGACCCAGTACTTC. Its translation is CSETDRRGETQYF.

This clonotype showed up many times. This chain links TRBV24-1 with TRBJ2-4, with no clear D. The V and J ends lost 0 bases and 3 bases respectively, with 11 bases between them. The CDR3 consists of 16 residues. CDR1 and CDR2 (germline): KGHDR, SFDVKD. In DNA, the CDR3 is TGTGCCACCAGTGATTTGATGGGATTCGGCAAAAACATTCAGTACTTC. This sequence encodes CATSDLMGFGKNIQYF.

This clonotype was picked up a small number of times. The rearrangement links TRBV12-3 or TRBV12-4 to TRBJ2-5, with D maybe TRBD2 (7 bases). V was pared by 1 base and J by 6 bases, with 12 bases between. CDR3 length: 14 amino acids. Written as DNA, the CDR3 is TGTGCCAGCAGTTTAGTGGGGGGGCGAAAGACCCAGTACTTC. Its protein is CASSLVGGRKTQYF.

In this sample, this clonotype turned up many times. The CDR3 bases are TGTGCCAGCAGCTTAAGAGAGGAAGCTTTCTTT. As protein: CASSLREEAFF. This chain connects TRBV7-2 to TRBJ1-1; no reliable D call. The CDR3 consists of 11 residues. Per the germline V gene, CDR1 is SGHTA and CDR2 is FQGNSA. The ends were cut back, 2 bases at V and 8 bases at J, with 6 bases in the middle.

The chain employs TRBV18 and TRBJ2-5, with a tentative D call TRBD1 (5 bases). Germline-derived CDR1 and CDR2 are KGHSH and LQKENI. This CDR3 region has 14 residues. V was cut by 0 bases and J by 3 bases, with 8 bases left in between. CDR3 bases: TGTGCCAGCTCACCACCGAGCAGGGAAGAGACCCAGTACTTC. The encoded protein is CASSPPSREETQYF.

This clonotype was seen many times. The chain has TRBV29-1 and TRBJ1-1; D remains unclear. Germline V CDR1 and CDR2: SQVTM, ANQGSEA. V lost 3 bases and J 8 bases, leaving 13 bases between the germline ends. The CDR3 is made up of 12 amino acids. CDR3 sequence reads: CSVDSPAVEAFF. As DNA, the CDR3 is TGCAGCGTTGATTCGCCCGCGGTGGAAGCTTTCTTT.

Regarding this clonotype: This may come from a read error, since a much larger clone is one base off. This chain joins TRBV7-6 and TRBJ2-3; 10 bases match TRBD1. The CDR3 runs 14 residues. V was pared by 5 bases and J by 4 bases, with 3 bases of the junction left unmatched. Germline assignment: CDR1 SGHVS and CDR2 FNYEAQ. The CDR3 is CASSQTGGADTQYF. CDR3 sequence (DNA): TGTGCCAGCAGCCAGACAGGGGGCGCAGATACGCAGTATTTT.

The V call is TRBV7-2, the J call TRBJ2-4, with D possibly matching TRBD1 (6 bases). Trimming removed 5 bases at V and 6 bases at J, with 8 bases between. There are 12 residues in the CDR3. The germline gives CDR1 SGHTA, CDR2 FQGNSA. CDR3 region: CASSQQGNIQYF. CDR3 bases: TGTGCCAGCAGCCAACAGGGAAACATTCAGTACTTC.

This chain links TRBV5-1 with TRBJ1-1; tentative D call: TRBD1 (5 bases). Germline V gene data show CDR1 as SGHRS and CDR2 as YFSETQ. V lost 4 bases and J 4 bases, leaving 14 bases between the germline ends. The CDR3 extends over 14 amino acids. The CDR3 here is CASSLKLGATEAFF. Here the CDR3 DNA reads TGCGCCAGCAGCCTTAAACTCGGGGCCACTGAAGCTTTCTTT.